The 20 T cell receptor beta chains reported below all come from one sample, sequenced in a study of blood T cells in healthy people across ages. The second PCR ran about 6 to 12 cycles with a sample-barcoded 5' primer and J-beta primers. Each CDR3 protein gets one entry after TCRdb re-called the 5' RACE reads with MiXCR. The sample includes hundreds of thousands of distinct CDR3 sequences, around three fifths seen only once; the top ten take roughly 26%. Sequenced input: blood. All receptors derive from a man aged 40-49 years in good health.

This clonotype came up a few times. The chain is built from TRBV28 and TRBJ1-5; 9 bases line up with TRBD1. Germline values: CDR1 MDHEN, CDR2 SYDVKM. The CDR3 totals 15 residues. The trim removed 3 bases at V and 5 bases at J, leaving 5 bases unmatched. CDR3 in amino acids: CASSFGQGSYQPQHF. The DNA of the CDR3 is TGTGCCAGCAGTTTCGGACAGGGGTCCTATCAGCCCCAGCATTTT.

This clonotype was picked up many times. The rearrangement joins TRBV29-1 to TRBJ2-5; no definite D call. The CDR3 is 10 residues long. V was pared by 4 bases and J by 1 base, with 1 base between. CDR1 and CDR2 (germline): SQVTM, ANQGSEA. The CDR3 nucleotides are TGCAGCGTTGCCCAAGAGACCCAGTACTTC. It codes for CSVAQETQYF. Full variable domain (missing parts from reference TRBV29-1 and TRBJ2-5): SAVISQKPSRDICQRGTSLTIQCQVDSQVTMMFWYRQQPGQSLTLIATANQGSEATYESGFVIDKFPISRPNLTFSTLTVSNMSPEDSSIYLCSVAQETQYFGPGTRLLVL.

The chain links TRBV12-3 or TRBV12-4 to TRBJ2-5, with D possibly being TRBD1 (6 bases). V was shortened by 10 bases and J by 1 base, with 13 bases between the two germline ends. The CDR3 is 13 residues long. The CDR3 here is CATTGQLQETQYF. Written as DNA, the CDR3 is TGTGCCACCACGGGACAACTCCAAGAGACCCAGTACTTC.

The V gene is TRBV7-9, the J gene TRBJ2-4, with D unclear. This CDR3 region has 13 residues. CDR1 is SEHNR, CDR2 FQNEAQ, per germline (reference sequence). Trimming took off 4 bases at V and 8 bases at J, with 12 bases between the two ends. The CDR3 bases are TGTGCCAGCAGCTCATTGGACGGCGACATTCAGTACTTC. Protein sequence: CASSSLDGDIQYF. The variable domain in full, completed from reference TRBV7-9 and TRBJ2-4, reads DTGVSQNPRHKITKRGQNVTFRCDPISEHNRLYWYRQTLGQGPEFLTYFQNEAQLEKSRLLSDRFSAERPKGSFSTLEIQRTEQGDSAMYLCASSSLDGDIQYFGAGTRLSVL.

This clonotype showed up just once. The chain carries TRBV10-2 and TRBJ2-1; D is uncertain. Germline-derived CDR1 and CDR2 are WSHSY and SAAADI. This CDR3 has 14 amino acids. V was trimmed by 3 bases and J by 6 bases, leaving 12 bases between them. The CDR3 sequence: CASSDSKRTNEQFF. Here the CDR3 DNA reads TGCGCCAGCAGTGACTCCAAACGAACCAATGAGCAGTTCTTC.

This clonotype has just a few counts. The rearrangement uses TRBV6-5 and TRBJ2-4, with TRBD1 identical over 8 bases. TRBJ2-7 explains the end of the DNA better; the J call may be wrong. Germline V gives CDR1 MNHEY, CDR2 SVGAGI. The CDR3 has 14 amino acids. The CDR3 DNA is TGTGCCAGCAGCCCCCTTGTCAGGGGGCACGAGCAGTACTTC. Its protein is CASSPLVRGHEQYF.

This clonotype was picked up a small number of times. V is TRBV18 and J is TRBJ2-5; possibly TRBD1 for D (5 bases). CDR1 and CDR2 (germline): KGHSH, LQKENI. This CDR3 spans 16 amino acids. Trimming cost V 3 bases and J 2 bases, with 16 bases left between them. The CDR3 DNA reads TGTGCCAGCTCACCGATCCCGGGCCAGGGACAAGAGACCCAGTACTTC. This codes for CASSPIPGQGQETQYF.

This clonotype was counted only a few times. The chain has TRBV14 and TRBJ2-4; D gene unclear. V lost 6 bases to trimming and J lost 7 bases, with 13 bases between them. CDR1 and CDR2 (germline): SGHDN, FVKESK. This CDR3 comprises 13 residues. CDR3 sequence: CASSPVPGNIQYF. The CDR3 region has the DNA TGTGCCAGCAGTCCCGTCCCCGGGAACATTCAGTACTTC.

In its sample, this clonotype was seen a few times. J is TRBJ1-5 and V is TRBV29-1, with D unresolved. This CDR3 spans 12 amino acids. Trimming pared 7 bases from V and 4 bases from J, leaving 11 bases between. From germline, CDR1 is SQVTM and CDR2 ANQGSEA. The CDR3 DNA is TGCAGCGCTGGACGGGAGAATCAGCCCCAGCATTTT. Its translation: CSAGRENQPQHF. The variable domain in full, completed from reference TRBV29-1 and TRBJ1-5, reads SAVISQKPSRDICQRGTSLTIQCQVDSQVTMMFWYRQQPGQSLTLIATANQGSEATYESGFVIDKFPISRPNLTFSTLTVSNMSPEDSSIYLCSAGRENQPQHFGDGTRLSIL.

This chain uses TRBV13 with TRBJ2-5, with 13 bases identical to TRBD2. The end of the DNA fits TRBJ2-7 better, so the J call may be wrong. The CDR3 spans 20 residues. Per germline, CDR1 PRHDT and CDR2 FYEKMQ (reference sequence). The CDR3 spells CASSSAIGTSGTGGSYEQYF. The CDR3 DNA reads TGTGCCAGCAGCTCCGCTATTGGGACTAGCGGGACGGGCGGCTCCTACGAGCAGTACTTC.

The V gene is TRBV6-5, the J gene TRBJ1-2, with 8 positions matching TRBD1. CDR3 length: 15 amino acids. V trimming: 1 base; J trimming: 5 bases; junction bases outside the gene matches: 6. Germline V gene data show CDR1 as MNHEY and CDR2 as SVGAGI. CDR3 loop: CASSYFQGAGYGYTF. The CDR3, as DNA: TGTGCCAGCAGTTACTTCCAGGGGGCTGGGTATGGCTACACCTTC.

This rearrangement joins TRBV6-4 to TRBJ2-1; 9 bases match TRBD2. From germline, CDR1 is MRHNA and CDR2 SNTAGT. The trim removed 1 base at V and 7 bases at J, leaving 5 bases unmatched. The CDR3 has 15 residues. The CDR3 region has the DNA TGTGCCAGCAGTGACTTAGGCGGGAGGGTGAATGAGCAGTTCTTC. Residues: CASSDLGGRVNEQFF.

The chain carries TRBV7-2 and TRBJ2-7; 9 nucleotides match TRBD2. The J call may be incorrect, as the DNA end agrees better with TRBJ2-5. Per germline, CDR1 SGHTA and CDR2 FQGNSA. The CDR3 extends over 15 amino acids. The CDR3 reads CASSLDRGRAETQYF. CDR3 nucleotide sequence: TGTGCCAGCAGCTTAGATCGCGGGAGGGCGGAGACCCAGTACTTC.

Comments on this clonotype: The CDR3 ends on some other residue instead of the conserved phenylalanine or tryptophan, so this is likely a read error. The chain is built from TRBV27 and TRBJ2-1; 8 nucleotides match TRBD1. Germline CDR1 MNHEY, CDR2 SMNVEV (reference sequence). Trimming removed 4 bases from V and 5 bases from J; junction bases left unmatched: 7. The length of the CDR3 is 15 residues. In DNA, the CDR3 is TGTGCCAGCAGTTCTACCGGGACAGGTAACAATGAGCAGTTCCTC. It yields the protein CASSSTGTGNNEQFL.

The CDR3 sequence: CASSLVVSDWGGETQYF. The CDR3 nucleotides are TGTGCCAGCAGCTTAGTTGTAAGCGACTGGGGCGGAGAGACCCAGTACTTC. This chain links TRBV7-9 with TRBJ2-5, with D possibly being TRBD1 (5 bases). V dropped 1 base and J dropped 4 bases, with 19 bases sitting between them. This CDR3 has 17 residues. Germline V gives CDR1 SEHNR, CDR2 FQNEAQ (reference sequence). Drawing the rest from reference TRBV7-9 and TRBJ2-5, the complete variable domain is DTGVSQNPRHKITKRGQNVTFRCDPISEHNRLYWYRQTLGQGPEFLTYFQNEAQLEKSRLLSDRFSAERPKGSFSTLEIQRTEQGDSAMYLCASSLVVSDWGGETQYFGPGTRLLVL.

This clonotype has only a few counts. The chain couples TRBV29-1 to TRBJ1-4; D unresolved. Germline values: CDR1 SQVTM, CDR2 ANQGSEA. V dropped 7 bases and J dropped 6 bases, with 9 bases sitting between them. The CDR3 has 11 residues. The CDR3 loop reads CSGIGHEKLFF. The CDR3 bases are TGCAGCGGAATAGGTCATGAAAAACTGTTTTTT. The variable domain in full, completed from reference TRBV29-1 and TRBJ1-4, reads SAVISQKPSRDICQRGTSLTIQCQVDSQVTMMFWYRQQPGQSLTLIATANQGSEATYESGFVIDKFPISRPNLTFSTLTVSNMSPEDSSIYLCSGIGHEKLFFGSGTQLSVL.

To note about this clonotype: The junction shows a germline mismatch at one end, possibly a read error. This chain connects TRBV25-1 to TRBJ1-1; 12 bases line up with TRBD1. The length of the CDR3 is 13 residues. CDR1 and CDR2 (germline): MGHDK, SYGVNS. CDR3 in DNA: TGTACCAGCACGGGACAGGGGGCCGCTGAAGCTTTCTTT. Translating gives CTSTGQGAAEAFF.

The V gene is TRBV6-5, the J gene TRBJ2-7, with TRBD1 matching over 7 bases. The V gene end was trimmed by 8 bases and the J gene end by 4 bases; junction bases not matched to a gene: 11. The germline V gene encodes CDR1 MNHEY and CDR2 SVGAGI. The CDR3 has 14 amino acids. The CDR3 bases are TGTGCCAGCCGTAGGGGACAGCACGGTTACGAGCAGTACTTC. It encodes CASRRGQHGYEQYF.

The V gene is TRBV20-1, the J gene TRBJ2-5; unclear D gene. The germline CDR1 and CDR2 sequences are DFQATT and SNEGSKA (reference sequence). The CDR3 totals 14 residues. V lost 0 bases, J lost 4 bases, and 12 bases lay in between. CDR3 in DNA: TGCAGTGCTAGAGATGACCTCGGTCGAGAGACCCAGTACTTC. It codes for CSARDDLGRETQYF.

This clonotype turned up a few times. This chain connects TRBV30 to TRBJ1-2; D remains unclear. Trimming pared 2 bases from V and 5 bases from J, leaving 6 bases between. Per the germline V gene, CDR1 is GTSNPN and CDR2 is SVGIG (reference sequence). This CDR3 spans 11 amino acids. CDR3 in DNA: TGTGCCTGGAGTAGGTCGTATGGCTACACCTTC. It codes for CAWSRSYGYTF.